This T cell receptor (beta chain) was observed in a study of blood T cell repertoires in COVID-19. In the study overall: From T cells, B-cell-depleted T cells, or PBMCs came the material, which was cDNA or gDNA.

Germline CDR1 GTSNPN, CDR2 SVGIG (reference sequence). Deletions cut 3 bases from V and 13 bases from J, with 12 bases between. The CDR3 totals 11 residues. This clone was recorded at least ten times. In the original analysis: Scientists estimated how many nucleated cells there were by amplifying reference gene primers. Sequencing was performed with immunoSEQ multiplex PCR; in TCRdb, only in-frame clones are kept and a portion is missing. The DNA gave D and trimming, while V, J and clone size come from that table. The profile covers about 250,000 clones, with 80% to 90% appearing a single time and around 1.7% taken by the ten largest.

This rearrangement joins TRBV30 to TRBJ1-4; D is unresolved. This TCR was sampled from a man aged 40-49 years who had recovered from COVID-19. Material for sequencing was PBMCs or T cells enriched from blood (not recorded which). The CDR3 spells CAWSNRGRLFF. The DNA of the CDR3 is TGTGCCTGGAGCAACAGAGGGAGACTGTTTTTT.